The clone carrying this T cell receptor (beta chain) has ten or more counts. This sample was taken from a study of T-cell reconstitution after alpha-beta-depleted transplantation in children. It was with unique molecular identifiers that the TCRbeta library was prepared. One entry per CDR3 protein results from TCRdb running MiXCR on the PCR reads. The sample has 70,000 to 100,000 distinct CDR3 sequences; 12% are singletons. The ends lost 1 base at V and 3 bases at J; junction bases unmatched: 2. Germline V gives CDR1 LGHDT, CDR2 YNNKEL (reference sequence). This CDR3 has 15 residues. The sequencing here drew on PBMCs from the stem cell graft donor, taken from the stem cell graft. This TCR was sampled from a human donor who donated a stem cell graft to a child with inherited bone marrow failure. The J gene is TRBJ1-4, the V gene TRBV3-1; 7 nucleotides line up with TRBD1. The DNA for the CDR3 is TGTGCCAGCAGCCAAGGGGGACAGCCTAATGAAAAACTGTTTTTT. It specifies CASSQGGQPNEKLFF.